One and the same sample provided the 16 T cell receptor beta chains below, sequenced in a study of glioma-infiltrating T cells after dendritic cell vaccination. The time point denotes: after dendritic cell vaccination, including at tumor progression/relapse. Only in-frame clones appear in the TCRdb table, and some are missing; sequencing was by immunoSEQ multiplex PCR. This table holds approximately 93,000 clones, roughly 85% found once. The source material was blood, sampled after dendritic cell vaccination. The source of these receptors is a human donor with glioblastoma.

Here the CDR3 DNA reads TGTGCCAGCACCAGCCCGGGACAGGGGTACGAGCAGTACTTC. Translated, it gives CASTSPGQGYEQYF. The J gene is TRBJ2-7, the V gene TRBV27; 10 nucleotides match TRBD1. Germline V gene data show CDR1 as MNHEY and CDR2 as SMNVEV (reference sequence). This CDR3 is 14 amino acids long. The ends lost 7 bases at V and 4 bases at J; junction bases unmatched: 7.

This sequence joins TRBV7-2 and TRBJ1-2; TRBD1 agrees at 8 bases. V shed 5 bases, J shed 2 bases, and the junction held 10 bases outside the gene matches. The length of the CDR3 is 16 residues. CDR1 is SGHTA, CDR2 FQGNSA, per germline. The CDR3 sequence: CASSPRGQGSNYGYTF. CDR3 bases: TGTGCCAGCAGCCCTCGTGGACAGGGAAGCAACTATGGCTACACCTTC.

V gene TRBV6-1 combines with J gene TRBJ2-1; 11 bases fit TRBD2. Germline CDR1 MNHNS, CDR2 SASEGT. Trimming took 9 bases from V and 5 from J; bases not matched to a gene: 9. This CDR3 has 15 residues. The CDR3 is CASTPGLAVNNEQFF. The CDR3 DNA sequence: TGTGCCAGTACTCCGGGACTAGCGGTTAACAATGAGCAGTTCTTC.

The chain uses TRBV6-5 and TRBJ1-5; possibly TRBD1 for D (6 bases). The CDR3 is 14 residues long. The V gene's germline CDR1 is MNHEY and CDR2 SVGAGI. The ends were cut back, 5 bases at V and 3 bases at J, with 11 bases in the middle. The CDR3 here is CASSEDRLNQPQHF. The CDR3 coding sequence is TGTGCCAGCAGTGAAGACAGGCTCAATCAGCCCCAGCATTTT.

The chain couples TRBV6-5 to TRBJ1-2; 9 bases match TRBD1. Looked up from germline, CDR1 is MNHEY and CDR2 is SVGAGI. Trimming cost V 2 bases and J 8 bases; bases outside gene matches: 3. The CDR3 has 13 amino acids. This CDR3 is CASSYGTGTGYTF. The CDR3 DNA follows: TGTGCCAGCAGTTACGGGACAGGGACGGGCTACACCTTC.

CDR3 DNA sequence: TGTGCCAGCAGCTTGTTCAGTGGCTACACCTTC. It codes for CASSLFSGYTF. V is TRBV5-6 and J is TRBJ1-2; no clear D. The CDR3 is made up of 11 amino acids. The V gene's germline CDR1 is SGHDT and CDR2 YYEEEE. V was shortened by 1 base and J by 7 bases, with 5 bases between the two germline ends.

This clone was observed a handful of times. The chain recombines TRBV7-8 with TRBJ1-5; a possible D gene is TRBD1 (5 bases). V lost 4 bases to trimming and J lost 3 bases, with 16 bases between them. Germline CDR1 reads SGHVS; CDR2 reads FQNEAQ. The CDR3 sequence is 16 residues long. CDR3 in DNA: TGTGCCAGCAGCTCCCTAAGGACAACCGACAATCAGCCCCAGCATTTT. Translating gives CASSSLRTTDNQPQHF.

The gene calls are TRBV7-9 and TRBJ1-6; 8 bases fit TRBD1. CDR1 SEHNR and CDR2 FQNEAQ come from the germline V gene (reference sequence). The V and J ends lost 0 bases and 6 bases, in that order; junction bases with no gene match: 1. This CDR3 has 15 residues. This CDR3 is CASSLATGGNSPLHF. CDR3 in DNA: TGTGCCAGCAGCTTAGCAACAGGGGGTAATTCACCCCTCCACTTT.

V is TRBV19 and J is TRBJ1-4; the D is unclear. This CDR3 spans 14 amino acids. Germline V gives CDR1 LNHDA, CDR2 SQIVND (reference sequence). The germline V and J ends were trimmed by 3 bases and 8 bases, with 13 bases remaining between them. This CDR3 reads CASSIFGGREKLFF. In DNA, the CDR3 is TGTGCCAGTAGTATTTTTGGAGGACGGGAAAAACTGTTTTTT.

J is TRBJ2-7 and V is TRBV27; 10 bases line up with TRBD1. Germline CDR1 MNHEY, CDR2 SMNVEV (reference sequence). This CDR3 comprises 19 residues. Trimming took 6 bases from V and 4 from J; bases not matched to a gene: 21. CDR3 region: CASSNSRGGDRGWVYEQYF. The CDR3 nucleotides are TGTGCCAGCAGCAACTCGCGAGGGGGGGACAGGGGTTGGGTATACGAGCAGTACTTC.

The J gene is TRBJ2-5, the V gene TRBV5-1; no clear D. CDR3 length equals 17 residues. Germline V CDR1 and CDR2: SGHRS, YFSETQ. Trimming pared 0 bases from V and 2 bases from J, leaving 17 bases between. This CDR3 reads CASSLGLGVSPQETQYF. The CDR3, as DNA: TGCGCCAGCAGCTTGGGACTCGGAGTCTCACCTCAAGAGACCCAGTACTTC.

As DNA, the CDR3 is TGTGCCAGCACCTTCGGGGCGCTAGCGGGGTCCCCCCAAGAGACCCAGTACTTC. Translation: CASTFGALAGSPQETQYF. The rearrangement links TRBV7-9 to TRBJ2-5; TRBD2 matches 9 bases. The V gene's germline CDR1 is SEHNR and CDR2 FQNEAQ (reference sequence). With 7 bases clipped from V and 1 base from J, the junction kept 16 bases outside the gene matches. The CDR3 runs to 18 residues.

CDR3 bases: TGTGCCAGCAGTTTATCAACCGGACAGGGTCCGGCCGAGCAGTACTTC. Its protein product is CASSLSTGQGPAEQYF. This chain links TRBV27 with TRBJ2-7; 8 bases fit TRBD1. J was trimmed by 6 bases and V by 0 bases; bases with no gene match: 10. This CDR3 spans 16 amino acids. Germline V gene lookup returns CDR1 MNHEY and CDR2 SMNVEV (reference sequence).

The CDR3 sequence: CASSFGGRADTGELFF. CDR3 in DNA: TGTGCCAGCAGCTTTGGAGGGAGGGCTGACACCGGGGAGCTGTTTTTT. This chain joins TRBV12-1 and TRBJ2-2; the D call TRBD2 from the table was never checked on the DNA. TRBV12-1 is listed as a pseudogene. This CDR3 comprises 16 residues.

J is TRBJ2-7 and V is TRBV9; TRBD2 agrees at 7 bases. CDR1 is SGDLS and CDR2 is YYNGEE in the germline V gene. This CDR3 is built from 15 residues. The trim removed 5 bases at V and 0 bases at J, leaving 8 bases unmatched. CDR3 amino acids: CASSESGVSSYEQYF. DNA for the CDR3: TGTGCCAGCAGTGAAAGCGGGGTAAGCTCCTACGAGCAGTACTTC.

The chain combines TRBV4-1 with TRBJ1-1, with D hard to call. The CDR3 sequence is 12 residues long. Germline-derived CDR1 and CDR2 are MGHRA and YSYEKL. V lost 2 bases, J lost 3 bases, and 4 bases lay in between. The CDR3 region has the DNA TGCGCCAGCAGCCAAACTTACACTGAAGCTTTCTTT. Residues: CASSQTYTEAFF.